The rows below give T cell receptor beta chains drawn from one sample of a study of blood T cell repertoires in COVID-19. TCRdb's copy holds only in-frame clones and misses some; the assay was immunoSEQ multiplex PCR. Found here are under 250,000 clones, more than 75% of them singletons; the top ten hold approximately 6.8%. The sample taken for sequencing was peripheral blood. Receptors were obtained from a woman aged 65 to 85 with active or convalescent COVID-19. Each CDR3 is given with its conserved first and last residue. The D gene is left open where the match is weak. Some rows mark clone size as missing; the rest say once, few, many or name a class of expanded clone.

j_call d_call v_call clone_size cdr3_nt cdr3_aa
TRBJ2-3 TRBD1 TRBV6-4 . TGTGCCAGCAGTGTATCGGGACAGAAGGGTGATACGCAGTATTTT CASSVSGQKGDTQYF
TRBJ1-2 TRBD1 TRBV7-2 . TGTGCCAGCATTCCTACAGGGGAGACTCTCTATGGCTACACCTTC CASIPTGETLYGYTF
TRBJ2-1 TRBD2 TRBV7-2 . TGTGCCAGCAGCTTTTACTCCGGGGGGGCTCTGAACAATGAGCAGTTCTTC CASSFYSGGALNNEQFF
TRBJ1-1 . TRBV6-2/TRBV6-3 . TGTGCCAGCAGCCCCGGGGGGGTGAGGACTGAAGCTTTCTTT CASSPGGVRTEAFF
TRBJ1-1 . TRBV15 once TGTGCCTTCTCTACCGGGAACACTGAAGCTTTCTTT CAFSTGNTEAFF
TRBJ2-7 . TRBV24-1 . TGTGCCACCGGGGGACTCACCTACGAGCAGTACTTC CATGGLTYEQYF
TRBJ1-2 TRBD1 TRBV24-1 . TGTGCCACCAGCCGACAGGGTACCTATGGCTACACCTTC CATSRQGTYGYTF
TRBJ1-3 . TRBV28 few TGTGCCAGCACTACCCCGGCGGGACGAGGAAACACCATATATTTT CASTTPAGRGNTIYF
TRBJ2-5 . TRBV5-6 once TGTGCCAGCAGCAGGATAACTACATCGGAGACCCAGTACTTC CASSRITTSETQYF
TRBJ2-7 . TRBV27 . TGTGCCAGCAGTGCCGGTTACAGCAGCTCCTACGAGCAGTACTTC CASSAGYSSSYEQYF
TRBJ2-5 . TRBV5-6 . TGTGCCAGCACCTCAGACTTCCAAGAGACCCAGTACTTC CASTSDFQETQYF
TRBJ1-5 TRBD1 TRBV10-2 . TGCGCCAGCAGTGAAGGGACAGGTGCGGATCAGCCCCAGCATTTT CASSEGTGADQPQHF
TRBJ1-4 . TRBV11-2 . TGTGCCAGCAGCCTCCAGGGGCGCGGCGAAAAACTGTTTTTT CASSLQGRGEKLFF
TRBJ1-2 TRBD1 TRBV24-1 . TGTGCCACCAGTGATACGGACAGGGTCGCTGGCTACACCTTC CATSDTDRVAGYTF
TRBJ1-1 . TRBV9 . TGTGCCAGTGGCGAGACGGGTCGGATGGGCACTGAAGCTTTCTTT CASGETGRMGTEAFF
TRBJ2-5 TRBD1 TRBV5-6 . TGTGCCAGCAGCTTGCAGGGACAGGGCTCGACCCAGTACTTC CASSLQGQGSTQYF
TRBJ1-3 TRBD1 TRBV4-3 . TGCGCCAGCAGCCATTTACAGGGGTGGGGAAACACCATATATTTT CASSHLQGWGNTIYF
TRBJ2-2 . TRBV7-9 . TGTGCCAGCAGCTTAATGTCGGCAGGGCCGATGAACACCGGGGAGCTGTTTTTT CASSLMSAGPMNTGELFF
TRBJ2-3 . TRBV27 . TGTGCCAGCAGTTTAACGGCCGGGGGTTCATCCCACACGTATACGCAGTATTTT CASSLTAGGSSHTYTQYF
TRBJ1-3 . TRBV6-5 few TGTGCCAGCAGTTCTCCCAGCGCTGGAAACACCATATATTTT CASSSPSAGNTIYF
TRBJ2-2 . TRBV7-3 once TGTGCCAGCAGCCCCCGAAAGACTAGTGGGGAGCTGTTTTTT CASSPRKTSGELFF
TRBJ1-1 . TRBV5-1 . TGCGCCAGCAGCCCCTCCCCAGGAACCGGCACTGAAGCTTTCTTT CASSPSPGTGTEAFF
TRBJ1-2 . TRBV5-1 . TGCGCCAGCAGCTTGACGGCAGGCAATGGCTACACCTTC CASSLTAGNGYTF
TRBJ1-6 . TRBV7-2 . TGTGCCAGCGAGAGCAATTCACCCCTCCACTTT CASESNSPLHF
TRBJ2-7 . TRBV2 few TGTGCCAGCAGGCGGGGCCTATCTACCTACGAGCAGTACTTC CASRRGLSTYEQYF
TRBJ1-3 TRBD1 TRBV6-5 . TGTGCCAGCAGAGACAGGGTTCTGGGCGGAAACACCATATATTTT CASRDRVLGGNTIYF
TRBJ1-4 . TRBV7-6 . TGTGCCAGCAGCCGAGGTACCCGCGGGAATGAAAAACTGTTTTTT CASSRGTRGNEKLFF
TRBJ2-2 . TRBV4-1 once TGCGCCAGCAGCCAAGGAGCCGTGAACACCGGGGAGCTGTTTTTT CASSQGAVNTGELFF
TRBJ1-1 TRBD1 TRBV29-1 . TGCAGCGTTGAAGATGGGACAGTCACTGAAGCTTTCTTT CSVEDGTVTEAFF
TRBJ1-5 . TRBV4-1 . TGCGCCAGCAGCCAAGAAGTCAGTTATAGCAATCAGCCCCAGCATTTT CASSQEVSYSNQPQHF
TRBJ1-2 . TRBV4-1 . TGCGCCAGCAGCCAAGGGACAGAGTATGGCTACACCTTC CASSQGTEYGYTF
TRBJ1-1 . TRBV11-3 . TGTGCCAGCAGCTTAGATCCGTCCACTGAAGCTTTCTTT CASSLDPSTEAFF
TRBJ2-3 TRBD1 TRBV6-5 . TGTGCCAGCAGTCGTGGACAGGGACGCACAGATACGCAGTATTTT CASSRGQGRTDTQYF
TRBJ1-1 . TRBV2 . TGTGCCACCCATCCCGGGGGTAGGACTGAAGCTTTCTTT CATHPGGRTEAFF
TRBJ2-1 . TRBV6-1 . TGTGCCAGCAGTGAAGCGCAGTTAAGCTCCTACAATGAGCAGTTCTTC CASSEAQLSSYNEQFF
TRBJ1-5 . TRBV9 . TGTGCCAGCAGCTTAGGCGGATCCTCTAATCAGCCCCAGCATTTT CASSLGGSSNQPQHF